The rows below give T cell receptor beta chains drawn from one sample of a study of blood T cell repertoires in COVID-19. Generated by immunoSEQ multiplex PCR, the TCRdb table keeps only in-frame clones and is missing some. This sample carries approximately 390,000 clones, around 87% of them seen once, and the ten largest clones take about 2.1%. The sample taken for sequencing was peripheral blood. The receptors were gathered from a woman in her fifties or sixties with COVID-19, enrolled during active disease. Each CDR3 is given with its conserved first and last residue. A D gene is named only where the DNA matches it firmly. Clone size is given for some rows only: seen once, a few or many times, or a class if the clone is expanded.

v_gene	abundance	d_gene	j_gene	CDR3nt	CDR3aa
TRBV28	-	-	TRBJ1-2	TGTGCCAGCAGACTGACAGTTAACTATGGCTACACCTTC	CASRLTVNYGYTF
TRBV3-1/TRBV3-2	-	-	TRBJ2-1	TGTGCCAGCAGTCTAGCCAATGAGCAGTTCTTC	CASSLANEQFF
TRBV7-9	-	-	TRBJ1-1	TGTGCCAGCAGCCCAACGGGACACAAAAACACTGAAGCTTTCTTT	CASSPTGHKNTEAFF
TRBV6-5	few	-	TRBJ1-2	TGTGCCAGCAGTTACACCGCGGGGGGCTACACCTTC	CASSYTAGGYTF
TRBV4-2	-	TRBD2	TRBJ2-3	TGTGCCAGCAGCCTCGGACTAGCGGGGGGGCCGGACACAGATACGCAGTATTTT	CASSLGLAGGPDTDTQYF
TRBV9	-	TRBD2	TRBJ2-5	TGTGCCAGCAGCCTCTACCCCGGGACTAGCGGACCTATAAGAGAGACCCAGTACTTC	CASSLYPGTSGPIRETQYF
TRBV2	-	-	TRBJ1-5	TGTGCCAGCAGTGGTATTGGGGGCGGCAATCAGCCCCAGCATTTT	CASSGIGGGNQPQHF
TRBV19	-	TRBD1	TRBJ1-5	TGTGCCAGTAGTTTCGGGACAGGGGGGGGCCAGCATTTT	CASSFGTGGGQHF
TRBV7-8	-	-	TRBJ2-2	TGTGCCAGCAGCTTAACGATAGCTACGAACACCGGGGAGCTGTTTTTT	CASSLTIATNTGELFF
TRBV7-9	-	-	TRBJ2-1	TGTGCCAGCAGCGGGGGCCTCCACAATGAGCAGTTCTTC	CASSGGLHNEQFF
TRBV19	-	TRBD2	TRBJ2-1	TGTGCCAGTAGTATAGGATTAGCGGGGCCCTACAATGAGCAGTTCTTC	CASSIGLAGPYNEQFF
TRBV12-3/TRBV12-4	-	-	TRBJ1-5	TGTGCCAGCAGCCCAGGGGGCAATCAGCCCCAGCATTTT	CASSPGGNQPQHF
TRBV7-2	-	-	TRBJ1-1	TGTGCCAGCAGAAGGAGGTTGGGGGCGGGGAACACTGAAGCTTTCTTT	CASRRRLGAGNTEAFF
TRBV4-2	few	TRBD1	TRBJ1-1	TGTGCCAGCAGCCAACCAGGACAGGGGATGAACACTGAAGCTTTCTTT	CASSQPGQGMNTEAFF
TRBV19	-	TRBD2	TRBJ2-5	TGTGCCAGTAGTGAAGGGACTAGCGGGGGGGCCCTGGAGACCCAGTACTTC	CASSEGTSGGALETQYF
TRBV5-1	-	TRBD1	TRBJ1-6	TGCGCCAGCAGCTCGGGACAGCTTAATTCACCCCTCCACTTT	CASSSGQLNSPLHF
TRBV5-1	-	TRBD1	TRBJ1-4	TGCGCCAGCAGCTCGCAGGGGGCCCGGGAAAAACTGTTTTTT	CASSSQGAREKLFF
TRBV12-3/TRBV12-4	-	-	TRBJ1-1	TGTGCCAGCAGTTCCGGTTTCACTGAAGCTTTCTTT	CASSSGFTEAFF
TRBV11-2	-	TRBD1	TRBJ1-5	TGTGCCAGCAGCCCCGACAGGGGTCAGCCCCAGCATTTT	CASSPDRGQPQHF
TRBV4-2	few	-	TRBJ1-2	TGTGCCAGCAGCCAATCAGGACAGCTCTATGGCTACACCTTC	CASSQSGQLYGYTF
TRBV6-5	-	-	TRBJ1-6	TGTGCCAGCAGTTACTTGACCTCGGGGGATTCACCCCTCCACTTT	CASSYLTSGDSPLHF
TRBV29-1	-	TRBD1	TRBJ2-7	TGCAGCGTTGGGGACAGGGGGACCCACGAGCAGTACTTC	CSVGDRGTHEQYF
TRBV2	-	-	TRBJ2-5	TGTGCCAGCAGTGAAGACTACCCGGAGACCCAGTACTTC	CASSEDYPETQYF
TRBV5-5	-	-	TRBJ1-6	TGTGCCAGCAGCCTTTATCTAGCGGGGATTTCACCCCTCCACTTT	CASSLYLAGISPLHF
TRBV9	-	-	TRBJ2-5	TGTGCCAGCAGCGTAGCTGGAAGAGGCGAGACCCAGTACTTC	CASSVAGRGETQYF